Below are 4 T cell receptor beta chains sequenced from a single sample in a study of shared clonotypes between healthy human individuals. Only in-frame clones appear in the TCRdb table, and some are missing; sequencing was by immunoSEQ multiplex PCR. Found here are 1.6 million or so clones, roughly 95% of them singletons; the top ten hold 1% to 1.5%. The sample comprised naive CD4+ T cells sorted from blood. Subset specified: CD45RA+ positively selected. The origin of the receptors is a man aged 25 to 40 in good health.

The chain carries TRBV6-6 and TRBJ2-7; D possibly corresponds to TRBD1 (6 bases). Trimming left V 6 bases short and J 4 bases short, with 19 bases between. The CDR3 covers 15 residues. Germline CDR1 reads MNHNY; CDR2 reads SVGAGI (reference sequence). The CDR3 nucleotides are TGTGCCAGCAGCTCCAACTGGGACAAGAAATACGAGCAGTACTTC. Protein sequence: CASSSNWDKKYEQYF.

The chain employs TRBV28 and TRBJ2-1, with a weak D call TRBD2 (5 bases). The CDR3 length is 13 residues. Germline V gene sequence: CDR1 MDHEN, CDR2 SYDVKM. V was pared by 1 base and J by 9 bases, with 10 bases between. CDR3 loop: CASSLFTEGEQFF. The CDR3 DNA follows: TGTGCCAGCAGTTTATTCACAGAGGGTGAGCAGTTCTTC.

This clone was seen only once. The rearrangement joins TRBV5-1 to TRBJ2-5, with 10 bases matching TRBD2. The CDR3 length is 15 residues. CDR1 SGHRS and CDR2 YFSETQ come from the germline V gene. V shed 4 bases and J 2 bases; nucleotides not matched to a gene: 5. CDR3 loop: CASSKGLADQETQYF. In nucleotides, the CDR3 is TGCGCCAGCAGCAAAGGACTAGCGGATCAAGAGACCCAGTACTTC.

The V call is TRBV28, the J call TRBJ2-3; 8 bases map to TRBD2. In germline, CDR1 is MDHEN, CDR2 SYDVKM. Germline trimming cut 5 bases from V and 2 bases from J; bases unmatched to any gene: 9. The CDR3 contains 16 residues. CDR3: CASSGRSGGLTDTQYF. DNA of the CDR3: TGTGCCAGCAGTGGGCGGAGCGGGGGACTCACAGATACGCAGTATTTT.